Sequencing of this T cell receptor beta chain was carried out in a study of control samples from healthy donors and cancer patients. TCRdb's table, derived via immunoSEQ multiplex PCR, lists solely in-frame clones and lacks some. This table holds around 52,000 clones, roughly 90% found once. Sequences were obtained from PBMCs. The receptor was derived from a man under 40 with colorectal cancer.

CDR3 protein: CASSLAGDTEAFF. The CDR3 DNA sequence: TGCGCCAGCAGCTTGGCAGGGGACACTGAAGCTTTCTTT. V gene TRBV5-1 combines with J gene TRBJ1-1, with D possibly TRBD1 on 6 matching bases. The germline CDR1 and CDR2 sequences are SGHRS and YFSETQ. The ends were cut back, 0 bases at V and 3 bases at J, with 6 bases in the middle. The CDR3 length is 13 residues.